The 10 T cell receptor beta chains below all came from one sample that was sequenced in a study of CD8+ T cells in alopecia areata. The treatment denotes: oral pan-JAK inhibitor, 5-10 mg twice daily. RNA, once extracted, was reverse transcribed into cDNA for use as the sequencing template. Libraries were prepared by immunoSEQ multiplex PCR; TCRdb keeps only in-frame clonotypes and omits some of them. The table includes about 220,000 clones, more than 45% detected once. The material was CD4+ T cells sorted from blood, obtained at week 4, from a patient treated with tofacitinib. Every receptor here comes from a human donor with alopecia areata.

This clone has a handful of counts. The rearrangement joins TRBV9 to TRBJ1-2, with no clear D. CDR1 is SGDLS and CDR2 is YYNGEE in the germline V gene. The CDR3 consists of 11 residues. V dropped 3 bases and J dropped 6 bases, with 6 bases sitting between them. CDR3 region: CASSALHGYTF. The DNA of the CDR3 is TGTGCCAGCAGCGCCCTCCATGGCTACACCTTC.

This clone has only a few counts. The rearrangement uses TRBV19 and TRBJ2-7; TRBD1 matches at 8 bases. Germline trimming cut 8 bases from V and 1 base from J; bases unmatched to any gene: 4. This CDR3 region has 13 residues. The germline V gene has CDR1 LNHDA and CDR2 SQIVND (reference sequence). The CDR3 DNA is TGTGCCAGTCGACAGGGGACATCCTACGAGCAGTACTTC. It codes for CASRQGTSYEQYF.

This clone was seen a handful of times. V and J are TRBV7-9 and TRBJ2-6; D not resolved. Germline V CDR1 and CDR2: SEHNR, FQNEAQ (reference sequence). The CDR3 extends over 14 amino acids. Trimming pared 9 bases from V and 1 base from J, leaving 10 bases between. The CDR3 DNA follows: TGTGCCAGTTACCAAACGTCTGGGGCCAACGTCCTGACTTTC. Its protein product is CASYQTSGANVLTF.

The chain uses TRBV25-1 and TRBJ2-3; 7 bases align to TRBD1. This CDR3 contains 18 residues. CDR1 MGHDK and CDR2 SYGVNS come from the germline V gene. V trimming: 3 bases; J trimming: 0 bases; junction bases outside the gene matches: 12. The CDR3 region has the DNA TGTGCCAGCAGTGACCGGGACAGAAGAACTCTCAGCACAGATACGCAGTATTTT. This encodes CASSDRDRRTLSTDTQYF.

This clone was counted between two and nine times. V is TRBV10-3 and J is TRBJ1-2; the match to TRBD1 covers 7 bases. Germline assignment: CDR1 ENHRY and CDR2 SYGVKD. There are 14 residues in the CDR3. The J segment lost 8 bases and the V segment lost 1 base, leaving 7 bases of the junction unmatched. Here the CDR3 reads CAISEFRDSQGYTF. For the CDR3, the DNA is TGTGCCATCAGTGAGTTTAGGGACAGCCAAGGCTACACCTTC.

J is TRBJ1-2 and V is TRBV9; weak D call: TRBD1 (6 bases). V lost 4 bases and J lost 7, with 17 bases in between. Germline CDR1 reads SGDLS; CDR2 reads YYNGEE. This CDR3 comprises 14 residues. Here the CDR3 reads CASSLPTGVGGYTF. The CDR3 nucleotides are TGTGCCAGCAGCTTACCGACAGGTGTCGGTGGCTACACCTTC.

The sample holds many counts of this clone. This chain links TRBV28 with TRBJ1-3, with a possible D match to TRBD1 (6 bases). V was trimmed by 7 bases and J by 4 bases, leaving 14 bases between them. This CDR3 comprises 14 residues. From germline, CDR1 is MDHEN and CDR2 SYDVKM. CDR3 nucleotide sequence: TGTGCCAGCACAGGGGCCTATCTGGGAAACACCATATATTTT. Amino acids: CASTGAYLGNTIYF.

The rearrangement joins TRBV5-1 to TRBJ2-3, with D perhaps TRBD2 (6 bases). Trimming pared 5 bases from V and 0 bases from J, leaving 13 bases between. Germline CDR1 SGHRS, CDR2 YFSETQ. The CDR3 extends over 15 amino acids. CDR3 in DNA: TGCGCCAGCAGAGGTGGAGGGGTTAGCACAGATACGCAGTATTTT. Translated: CASRGGGVSTDTQYF. The full variable domain, with the rest looked up from reference TRBV5-1 and TRBJ2-3, is KAGVTQTPRYLIKTRGQQVTLSCSPISGHRSVSWYQQTPGQGLQFLFEYFSETQRNKGNFPGRFSGRQFSNSRSEMNVSTLELGDSALYLCASRGGGVSTDTQYFGPGTRLTVL.

This chain links TRBV2 with TRBJ2-1, with 8 nucleotides matching TRBD2. V lost 10 bases to trimming and J lost 3 bases; unmatched junction nucleotides: 5. The CDR3 sequence is 13 residues long. The V gene's germline CDR1 is SNHLY and CDR2 FYNNEI. The CDR3 here is CATLAGNYNEQFF. The CDR3 DNA follows: TGTGCCACCTTAGCGGGGAACTACAATGAGCAGTTCTTC.

This clone was seen a single time. The V call is TRBV30, the J call TRBJ2-7; 8 nucleotides align to TRBD1. The length of the CDR3 is 12 residues. The V and J ends lost 5 bases and 1 base, in that order; junction bases with no gene match: 1. In germline, CDR1 is GTSNPN, CDR2 SVGIG (reference sequence). CDR3 in DNA: TGTGCCTGGGGACAGGGATCCTACGAGCAGTACTTC. Protein sequence: CAWGQGSYEQYF. The full variable domain, with the rest looked up from reference TRBV30 and TRBJ2-7, is SQTIHQWPATLVQPVGSPLSLECTVEGTSNPNLYWYRQAAGRGLQLLFYSVGIGQISSEVPQNLSASRPQDRQFILSSKKLLLSDSGFYLCAWGQGSYEQYFGPGTRLTVT.